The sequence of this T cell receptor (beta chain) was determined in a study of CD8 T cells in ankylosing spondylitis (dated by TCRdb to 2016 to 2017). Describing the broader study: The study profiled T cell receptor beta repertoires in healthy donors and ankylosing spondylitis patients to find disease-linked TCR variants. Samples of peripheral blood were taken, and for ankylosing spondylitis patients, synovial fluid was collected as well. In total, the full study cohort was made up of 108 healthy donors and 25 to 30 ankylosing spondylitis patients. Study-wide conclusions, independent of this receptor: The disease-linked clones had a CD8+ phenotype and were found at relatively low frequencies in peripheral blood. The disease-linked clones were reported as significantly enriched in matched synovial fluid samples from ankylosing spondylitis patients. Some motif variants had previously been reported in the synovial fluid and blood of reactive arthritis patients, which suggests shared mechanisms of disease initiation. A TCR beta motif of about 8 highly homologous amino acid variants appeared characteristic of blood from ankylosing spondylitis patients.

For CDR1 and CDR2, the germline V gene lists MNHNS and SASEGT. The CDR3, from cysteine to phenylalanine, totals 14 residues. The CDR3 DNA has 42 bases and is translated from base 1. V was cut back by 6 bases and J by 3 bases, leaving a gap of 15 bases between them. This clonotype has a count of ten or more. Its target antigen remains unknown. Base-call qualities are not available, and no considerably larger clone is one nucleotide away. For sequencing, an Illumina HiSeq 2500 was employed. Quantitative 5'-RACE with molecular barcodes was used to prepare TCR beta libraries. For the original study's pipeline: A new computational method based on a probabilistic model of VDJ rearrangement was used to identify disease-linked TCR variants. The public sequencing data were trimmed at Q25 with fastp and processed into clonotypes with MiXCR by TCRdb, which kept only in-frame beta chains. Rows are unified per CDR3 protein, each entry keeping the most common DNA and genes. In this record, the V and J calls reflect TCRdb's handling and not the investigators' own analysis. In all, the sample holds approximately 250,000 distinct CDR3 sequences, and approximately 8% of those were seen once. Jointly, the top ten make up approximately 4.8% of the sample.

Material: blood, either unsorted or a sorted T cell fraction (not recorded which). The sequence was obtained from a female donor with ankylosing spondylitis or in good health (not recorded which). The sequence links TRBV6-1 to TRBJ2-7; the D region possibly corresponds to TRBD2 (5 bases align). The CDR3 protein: CASSSGGFDYEQYF. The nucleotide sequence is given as TGTGCCAGCAGCTCCGGAGGATTCGACTACGAGCAGTACTTC.